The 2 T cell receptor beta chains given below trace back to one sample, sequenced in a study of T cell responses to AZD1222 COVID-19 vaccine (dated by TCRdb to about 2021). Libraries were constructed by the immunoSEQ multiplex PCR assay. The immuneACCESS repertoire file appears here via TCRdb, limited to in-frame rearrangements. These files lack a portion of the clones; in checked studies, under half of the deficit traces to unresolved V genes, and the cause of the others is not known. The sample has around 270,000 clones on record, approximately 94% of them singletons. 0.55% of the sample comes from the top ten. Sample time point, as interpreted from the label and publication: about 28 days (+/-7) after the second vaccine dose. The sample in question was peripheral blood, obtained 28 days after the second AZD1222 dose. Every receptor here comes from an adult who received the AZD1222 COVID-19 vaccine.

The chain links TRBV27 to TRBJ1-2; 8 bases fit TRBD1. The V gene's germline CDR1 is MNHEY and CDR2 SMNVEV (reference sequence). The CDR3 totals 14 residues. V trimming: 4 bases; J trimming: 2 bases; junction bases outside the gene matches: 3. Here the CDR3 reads CASSYGTGNYGYTF. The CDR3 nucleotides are TGTGCCAGCAGTTACGGGACAGGAAACTATGGCTACACCTTC.

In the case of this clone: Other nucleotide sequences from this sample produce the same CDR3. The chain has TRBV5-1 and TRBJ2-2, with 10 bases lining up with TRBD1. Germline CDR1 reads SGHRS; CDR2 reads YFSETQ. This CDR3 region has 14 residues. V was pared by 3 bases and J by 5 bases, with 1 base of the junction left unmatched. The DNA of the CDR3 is TGCGCCAGCAGCTCGGGACAGGGGACCGGGGAGCTGTTTTTT. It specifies CASSSGQGTGELFF.